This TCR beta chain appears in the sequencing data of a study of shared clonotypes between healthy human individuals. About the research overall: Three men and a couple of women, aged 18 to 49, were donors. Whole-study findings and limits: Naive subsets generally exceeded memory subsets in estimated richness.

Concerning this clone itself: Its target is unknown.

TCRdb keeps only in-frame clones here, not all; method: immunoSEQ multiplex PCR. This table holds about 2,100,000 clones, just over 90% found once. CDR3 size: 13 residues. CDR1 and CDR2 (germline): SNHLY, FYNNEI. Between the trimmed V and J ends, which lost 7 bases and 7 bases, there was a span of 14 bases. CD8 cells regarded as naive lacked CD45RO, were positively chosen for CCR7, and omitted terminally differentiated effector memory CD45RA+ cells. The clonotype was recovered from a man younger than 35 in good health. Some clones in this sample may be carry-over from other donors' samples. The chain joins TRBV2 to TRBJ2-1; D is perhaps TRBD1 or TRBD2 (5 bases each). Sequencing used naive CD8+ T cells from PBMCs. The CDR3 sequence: CASIFGEGNEQFF. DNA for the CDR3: TGTGCCAGCATCTTTGGAGAGGGGAATGAGCAGTTCTTC.